This TCR beta chain was profiled in a study of blood T cell repertoires in COVID-19. Looking at the study overall: COVID-19 samples collected from the United States, Italy and Spain covered acute and convalescent phases. PBMCs, B-cell-depleted T cells, or T cells provided the cDNA or gDNA that made up the material.

CDR3 length: 13 amino acids. Germline V lookup: CDR1 GTSNPN, CDR2 SVGIG (reference sequence). Trimming left V 7 bases short and J 4 bases short, with 13 bases between. Study processing details: It was from reference gene primer amplification that nucleated cell counts were estimated. Data came from immunoSEQ multiplex PCR; TCRdb stores just in-frame clones and leaves some out. That table supplies the V and J calls and clone size; D and trimming were determined from the DNA. Of roughly 80,000 clones in the sample, around 85% were seen once. Input material: peripheral blood. The chain employs TRBV30 and TRBJ1-4; tentatively, D is TRBD1 (6 bases). This sequence was found in a woman over 75 with active or convalescent COVID-19. The CDR3, as DNA: TGTGCCTCGAACAGGGACGGTAATGAAAAACTGTTTTTT. Residues: CASNRDGNEKLFF.